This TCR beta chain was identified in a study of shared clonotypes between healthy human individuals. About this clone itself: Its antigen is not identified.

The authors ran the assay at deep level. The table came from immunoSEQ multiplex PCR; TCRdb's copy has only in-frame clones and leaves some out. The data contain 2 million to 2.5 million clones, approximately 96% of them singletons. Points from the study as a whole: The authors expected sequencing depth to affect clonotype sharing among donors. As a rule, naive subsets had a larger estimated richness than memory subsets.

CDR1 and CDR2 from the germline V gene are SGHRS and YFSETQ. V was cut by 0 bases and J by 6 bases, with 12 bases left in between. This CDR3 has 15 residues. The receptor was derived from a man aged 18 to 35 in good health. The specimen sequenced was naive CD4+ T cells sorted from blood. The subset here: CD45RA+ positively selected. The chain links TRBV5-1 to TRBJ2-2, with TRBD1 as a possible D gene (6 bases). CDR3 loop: CASSLGQGSPGELFF. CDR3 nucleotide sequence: TGCGCCAGCAGCTTGGGGCAGGGGAGTCCCGGGGAGCTGTTTTTT.